The entry below describes one TCR beta chain. What it binds is not known. A read error may be the cause here, since a much bigger clone is one base away. The CDR3 carries no conserved terminal phenylalanine or tryptophan, so it likely arises from a read error. The sample is drawn from a study of identical twins. Germline-derived CDR1 and CDR2 are MDHEN and SYDVKM. The CDR3 sequence is 14 residues long. The V end lost 3 bases, the J end lost 4 bases, and 13 bases lay between the germline ends. Template switching introduced a universal primer site, and the cDNA bore unique molecular identifiers. TCRdb used MiXCR to reprocess the 5' RACE reads, holding one entry per CDR3 protein. The profile shows fewer than 250,000 distinct CDR3 sequences, approximately 7.8% of them singletons. Study-level findings and limits: Recombination models fit unrelated individuals' TCR alpha sharing but underestimated twins'. Insertions were reduced in abundant cord blood beta clonotypes but not in memory repertoires. Analyses of zero insertions could be partly confounded by invariant MAIT and iNKT cells.

The sample was also reused in another study, on yellow fever vaccine responses in identical twins.

This chain links TRBV28 with TRBJ2-7, with D perhaps matching TRBD1 (6 bases). This receptor was identified in a young woman in good health. Input material: CD8+ T cells sorted from blood. CDR3 sequence reads: CASSFTGKEYEQYS. CDR3 DNA: TGTGCCAGCAGTTTCACAGGGAAGGAGTACGAGCAGTACTCC.